One T cell receptor beta chain is described in this entry. What it binds is not known. The data originate from a study of cytomegalovirus exposure and HLA in healthy donors. In the PCR, 60 Vbeta and 13 Jbeta primers were used. Assay: immunoSEQ multiplex PCR; the TCRdb copy retains only in-frame clones and omits some. The table includes hundreds of thousands of clones, around nine tenths detected once. General study points: Most TCRs appeared rarely, but some public TCRs recurred in many donors. TCR beta sequences numbering under 20,000 were associated with HLA alleles at 0.05 false discovery rate in a later analysis. In a later analysis, CMV-associated beta chains were mostly HLA-associated, it appeared. The listing of 150 or so TCR beta chains classed them as cytomegalovirus-associated.

V dropped 0 bases and J dropped 0 bases, with 12 bases sitting between them. Germline loops: CDR1 SGHDN, CDR2 FVKESK. The CDR3 is 16 amino acids. The rearrangement uses TRBV14 and TRBJ2-7; D might be TRBD2 (5 bases). This TCR was recovered from a woman under 30 in good health and CMV-seronegative. Sequencing input: PBMCs. The CDR3 is CASSQDSGRFSYEQYF. The CDR3 DNA follows: TGTGCCAGCAGCCAAGACAGCGGCAGGTTCTCCTACGAGCAGTACTTC. Looking up the rest from reference TRBV14 and TRBJ2-7 gives the full variable domain: EAGVTQFPSHSVIEKGQTVTLRCDPISGHDNLYWYRRVMGKEIKFLLHFVKESKQDESGMPNNRFLAERTGGTYSTLKVQPAELEDSGVYFCASSQDSGRFSYEQYFGPGTRLTVT.